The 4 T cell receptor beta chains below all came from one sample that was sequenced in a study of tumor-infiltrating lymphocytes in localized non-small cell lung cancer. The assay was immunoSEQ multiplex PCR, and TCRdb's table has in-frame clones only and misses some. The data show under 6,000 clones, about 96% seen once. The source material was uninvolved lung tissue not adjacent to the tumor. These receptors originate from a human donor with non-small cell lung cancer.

The CDR3 loop reads CASSQDTVYGYTF. The CDR3 DNA follows: TGTGCCAGCAGCCAAGACACGGTCTATGGCTACACCTTC. This chain links TRBV14 with TRBJ1-2; D is unclear. Germline CDR1 reads SGHDN; CDR2 reads FVKESK. V lost 0 bases, J lost 4 bases, and 6 bases lay in between. The CDR3 spans 13 residues.

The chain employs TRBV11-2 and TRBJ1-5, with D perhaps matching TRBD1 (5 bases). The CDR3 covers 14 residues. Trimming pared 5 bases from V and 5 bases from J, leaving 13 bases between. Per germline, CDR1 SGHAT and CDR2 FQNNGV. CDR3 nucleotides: TGTGCCAGCAGCCCTCGAGAGGGGTATCAGCCCCAGCATTTT. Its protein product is CASSPREGYQPQHF.

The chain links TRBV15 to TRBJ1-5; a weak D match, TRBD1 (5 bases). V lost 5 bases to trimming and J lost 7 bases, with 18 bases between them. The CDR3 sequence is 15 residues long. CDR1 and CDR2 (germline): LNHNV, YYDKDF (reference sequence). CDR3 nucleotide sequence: TGTGCCACCAGCTTCATCGGGGGAGAGGGACAGCCCCAGCATTTT. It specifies CATSFIGGEGQPQHF.

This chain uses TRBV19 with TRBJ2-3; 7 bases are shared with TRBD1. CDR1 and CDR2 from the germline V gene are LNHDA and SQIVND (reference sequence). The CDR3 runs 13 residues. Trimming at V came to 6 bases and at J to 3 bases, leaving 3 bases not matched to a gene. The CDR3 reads CASRRQGTDTQYF. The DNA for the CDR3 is TGTGCCAGTAGGCGACAGGGTACAGATACGCAGTATTTT. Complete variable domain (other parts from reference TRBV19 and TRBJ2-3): DGGITQSPKYLFRKEGQNVTLSCEQNLNHDAMYWYRQDPGQGLRLIYYSQIVNDFQKGDIAEGYSVSREKKESFPLTVTSAQKNPTAFYLCASRRQGTDTQYFGPGTRLTVL.